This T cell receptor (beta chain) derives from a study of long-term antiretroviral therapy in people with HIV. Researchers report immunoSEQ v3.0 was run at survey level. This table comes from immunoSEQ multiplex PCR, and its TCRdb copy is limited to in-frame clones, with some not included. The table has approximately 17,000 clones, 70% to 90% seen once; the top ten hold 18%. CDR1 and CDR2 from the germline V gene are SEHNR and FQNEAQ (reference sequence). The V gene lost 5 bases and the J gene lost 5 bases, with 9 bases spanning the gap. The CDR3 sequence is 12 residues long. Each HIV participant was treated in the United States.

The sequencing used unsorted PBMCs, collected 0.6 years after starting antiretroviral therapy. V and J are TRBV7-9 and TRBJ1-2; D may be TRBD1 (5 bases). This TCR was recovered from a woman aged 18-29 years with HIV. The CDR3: CASSDGAYGYTF. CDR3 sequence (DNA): TGTGCCAGCAGCGATGGGGCGTATGGCTACACCTTC.